What follows are 16 T cell receptor beta chains derived from one specimen sequenced in a study of blood T cell repertoires in COVID-19. Method: immunoSEQ multiplex PCR; TCRdb's copy keeps in-frame clones and lacks some. The table includes 69,000 or so clones, approximately 78% detected once. Material for sequencing was peripheral blood. The receptors come from an elderly woman with active or convalescent COVID-19.

This clone was picked up one time. The chain links TRBV18 to TRBJ1-2; D is uncertain. The V gene's germline CDR1 is KGHSH and CDR2 LQKENI. The CDR3 contains 16 residues. V was cut by 2 bases and J by 5 bases, with 18 bases left in between. The CDR3 coding sequence is TGTGCCAGCTCACCAGAGCCGAGCCCAAGGCGGTATGGCTACACCTTC. Translation: CASSPEPSPRRYGYTF. Complete variable domain (other parts from reference TRBV18 and TRBJ1-2): NAGVMQNPRHLVRRRGQEARLRCSPMKGHSHVYWYRQLPEEGLKFMVYLQKENIIDESGMPKERFSAEFPKEGPSILRIQQVVRGDSAAYFCASSPEPSPRRYGYTFGSGTRLTVV.

This clone appeared a single time. CDR3 nucleotide sequence: TGTGCCAGCAGCTTAACGGGTCGGGGGACCGGGGAGCTGTTTTTT. This translates into CASSLTGRGTGELFF. The chain links TRBV7-3 to TRBJ2-2; D may be TRBD2 (6 bases). The CDR3 contains 15 residues. The V end lost 0 bases, the J end lost 5 bases, and 10 bases lay between the germline ends. Germline CDR1 and CDR2: SGHTA and FQGTGA.

The chain carries TRBV24-1 and TRBJ1-3; D possibly corresponds to TRBD1 (6 bases). Trimming pared 5 bases from V and 0 bases from J, leaving 19 bases between. In germline, CDR1 is KGHDR, CDR2 SFDVKD. This CDR3 has 18 residues. CDR3 sequence (DNA): TGTGCCACCAGTGGCTCGGGGGGGGGCTCCAACTCTGGAAACACCATATATTTT. This sequence encodes CATSGSGGGSNSGNTIYF.

The chain combines TRBV28 with TRBJ1-4; D is possibly TRBD1 (5 bases). V was cut by 4 bases and J by 11 bases, with 11 bases left in between. The germline V gene encodes CDR1 MDHEN and CDR2 SYDVKM. This CDR3 has 12 amino acids. The CDR3 loop is CASSSQGSKLFF. DNA of the CDR3: TGTGCCAGCAGTTCCCAGGGAAGCAAACTGTTTTTT.

This clone was counted only a few times. The junction departs from the called germline gene at one end, perhaps through a read error. The same CDR3 can be traced to other DNA sequences in this sample. The rearrangement joins TRBV2 to TRBJ2-2; 8 bases are shared with TRBD2. Germline assignment: CDR1 SNHLY and CDR2 FYNNEI. CDR3 size: 17 residues. The CDR3 nucleotides are TGCGCCCGCCCCCGGGCCGGGGGGGGCGGGGACACCGGGGAGCTGTTTTTT. This translates into CARPRAGGGGDTGELFF.

The gene calls are TRBV6-2 or TRBV6-3 and TRBJ2-7; D remains unclear. The ends were cut back, 7 bases at V and 1 base at J, with 14 bases in the middle. The CDR3 spans 14 residues. Per the germline V gene, CDR1 is MNHEY and CDR2 is SVGEGT. Here the CDR3 DNA reads TGTGCCAGCAACCCCGGAGAACCTTCCTACGAGCAGTACTTC. Translating it yields CASNPGEPSYEQYF.

The DNA for the CDR3 is TGTGCCAGCAGCCCCCTCTTCAATCAGCCCCAGCATTTT. This sequence encodes CASSPLFNQPQHF. This rearrangement joins TRBV7-2 to TRBJ1-5; no reliable D call. The CDR3 covers 13 residues. V was cut by 5 bases and J by 3 bases, with 8 bases left in between. Germline CDR1 is SGHTA and CDR2 is FQGNSA.

Notes on this clone: Other DNA sequences from this sample encode an identical CDR3 as well. V gene TRBV7-9 combines with J gene TRBJ1-3, with 7 bases aligning to TRBD1. The CDR3 contains 14 residues. Trimming took 5 bases from V and 4 from J; bases not matched to a gene: 5. Germline CDR1 and CDR2: SEHNR and FQNEAQ (reference sequence). The CDR3 spells CASSPGTVGNTIYF. As DNA, the CDR3 is TGTGCCAGCAGCCCTGGGACAGTCGGAAACACCATATATTTT.

This clone was recorded at least ten times. The chain has TRBV7-8 and TRBJ2-1; 8 bases map to TRBD2. The V and J ends lost 3 bases and 6 bases, in that order; junction bases with no gene match: 10. Germline V gives CDR1 SGHVS, CDR2 FQNEAQ. This CDR3 is built from 16 residues. The CDR3 is CASSFRFSGVTNEQFF. The DNA of the CDR3 is TGTGCCAGCAGCTTCCGGTTTAGCGGGGTAACCAATGAGCAGTTCTTC. The full variable domain, rest sourced from reference TRBV7-8 and TRBJ2-1, is GAGVSQSPRYKVAKRGQDVALRCDPISGHVSLFWYQQALGQGPEFLTYFQNEAQLDKSGLPSDRFFAERPEGSVSTLKIQRTQQEDSAVYLCASSFRFSGVTNEQFFGPGTRLTVL.

The rearrangement links TRBV28 to TRBJ1-2, with 9 nucleotides matching TRBD1. The CDR3 runs 19 residues. V lost 5 bases and J lost 4; bases outside the gene matches: 20. The germline gives CDR1 MDHEN, CDR2 SYDVKM. CDR3 coding DNA: TGTGCCAGCAGTCCCCGTGTGGGGGGACAGGGTGGCGGCGGCTATGGCTACACCTTC. This gives the protein CASSPRVGGQGGGGYGYTF.

The chain links TRBV7-8 to TRBJ2-1; TRBD2 matches 7 bases. This CDR3 has 17 residues. The J segment lost 3 bases and the V segment lost 2 bases, leaving 10 bases of the junction unmatched. Germline CDR1 reads SGHVS; CDR2 reads FQNEAQ. CDR3 protein: CASSLSGASGIYNEQFF. The CDR3, as DNA: TGTGCCAGCAGCTTAAGCGGAGCTAGCGGCATCTACAATGAGCAGTTCTTC.

This sequence joins TRBV7-8 and TRBJ2-5, with TRBD2 identical over 7 bases. V lost 0 bases, J lost 4 bases, and 11 bases stayed unmatched. This CDR3 is built from 17 residues. CDR1 and CDR2 from the germline V gene are SGHVS and FQNEAQ. As DNA, the CDR3 is TGTGCCAGCAGCTTAGCGCAGGCGGCGGGAGTGGGAGAGACCCAGTACTTC. It is translated as CASSLAQAAGVGETQYF.

This chain uses TRBV19 with TRBJ2-1; D remains ambiguous. CDR1 is LNHDA and CDR2 is SQIVND in the germline V gene (reference sequence). The CDR3 totals 15 residues. Trimming left V 1 base short and J 6 bases short, with 13 bases between. CDR3 loop: CASSIAQYAGNEQFF. In DNA form, the CDR3 reads TGTGCCAGTAGTATAGCACAGTATGCTGGCAATGAGCAGTTCTTC.

In this sample, this clone turned up a few times. This chain links TRBV9 with TRBJ1-2; D perhaps matches TRBD1 (6 bases). Trimming left V 4 bases short and J 3 bases short, with 16 bases between. CDR1 is SGDLS, CDR2 YYNGEE, per germline. CDR3 size: 15 residues. The chain's CDR3 is CASSSRGGRDYGYTF. DNA of the CDR3: TGTGCCAGCAGCTCAAGGGGGGGCCGTGACTATGGCTACACCTTC.

The rearrangement joins TRBV6-1 to TRBJ2-7; 8 bases agree with TRBD1. The V gene's germline CDR1 is MNHNS and CDR2 SASEGT. This CDR3 has 13 residues. The V segment lost 3 bases and the J segment 6 bases; nucleotides outside the gene matches: 4. The CDR3 is CASSEGQVGEQYF. In DNA form, the CDR3 reads TGTGCCAGCAGTGAGGGACAGGTAGGCGAGCAGTACTTC.

This chain joins TRBV28 and TRBJ1-2; D unresolved. V was pared by 6 bases and J by 0 bases, with 11 bases between. Germline assignment: CDR1 MDHEN and CDR2 SYDVKM. This CDR3 has 14 amino acids. The DNA of the CDR3 is TGTGCCAGCAGCCCAGACTTGACTAACTATGGCTACACCTTC. Translating it yields CASSPDLTNYGYTF.